This TCR beta chain was observed in a study of lymphopenia after photon versus proton radiotherapy. Whole-study findings and limits: After the lymphocyte nadir, photon-treated repertoires showed oligoclonal expansion, especially of CD8+ Temra cells. Proton therapy kept repertoires fairly stable, unlike photons, which gained effector/memory cells.

This CDR3 is built from 14 residues. The ends were cut back, 5 bases at V and 2 bases at J, with 13 bases in the middle. CDR1 MNHNS and CDR2 SASEGT come from the germline V gene. TCRdb's table, derived via immunoSEQ multiplex PCR, lists solely in-frame clones and lacks some. This table has 65,000 to 85,000 clones, around 90% appearing once. As concerns this clone: Antigen specificity is unknown.

J is TRBJ2-7 and V is TRBV6-1, with unresolved D. Sequencing was performed on peripheral blood, taken from a patient treated with photon-based radiotherapy. The clonotype originates from a woman aged 40 to 50 with cholangiocarcinoma. The CDR3 region is CASSTLNLAYEQYF. CDR3 nucleotide sequence: TGTGCCAGCAGTACCTTGAACCTTGCCTACGAGCAGTACTTC.